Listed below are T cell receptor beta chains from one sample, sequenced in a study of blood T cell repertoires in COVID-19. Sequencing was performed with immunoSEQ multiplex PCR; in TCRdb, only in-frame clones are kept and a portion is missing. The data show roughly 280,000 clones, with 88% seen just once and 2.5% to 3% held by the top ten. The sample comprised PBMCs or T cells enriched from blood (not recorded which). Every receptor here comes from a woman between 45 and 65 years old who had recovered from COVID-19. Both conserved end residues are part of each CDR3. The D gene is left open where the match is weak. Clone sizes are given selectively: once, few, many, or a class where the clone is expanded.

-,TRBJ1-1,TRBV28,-,CASSLSARPNTEAFF,TGTGCCAGCAGTTTATCGGCCAGGCCGAACACTGAAGCTTTCTTT
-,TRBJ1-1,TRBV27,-,CASSRERGMRAFF,TGTGCCAGCAGCCGGGAACGAGGGATGAGAGCTTTCTTT
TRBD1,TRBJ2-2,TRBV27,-,CASSLFWDREFTGELFF,TGTGCCAGCAGTTTATTTTGGGACAGGGAATTCACCGGGGAGCTGTTTTTT
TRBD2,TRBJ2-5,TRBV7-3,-,CASSLAGGGGQETQYF,TGTGCCAGCAGCCTAGCGGGAGGGGGAGGTCAAGAGACCCAGTACTTC
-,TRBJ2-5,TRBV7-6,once,CASNSQSPRETQYF,TGTGCCAGCAACTCACAGTCCCCCCGGGAGACCCAGTACTTC
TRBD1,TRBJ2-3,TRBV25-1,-,CASSPGTASTDTQYF,TGTGCCAGCAGCCCTGGGACAGCTAGCACAGATACGCAGTATTTT
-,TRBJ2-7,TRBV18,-,CASSPLSVQGTLEQYF,TGTGCCAGCTCGCCCCTTAGTGTCCAGGGTACGCTCGAGCAGTACTTC
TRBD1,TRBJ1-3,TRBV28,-,CASSPGQARNTIYF,TGTGCCAGCAGTCCAGGACAGGCGCGAAACACCATATATTTT
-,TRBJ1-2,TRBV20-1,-,CSASDSQYYGYTF,TGCAGTGCTAGTGACAGTCAGTATTATGGCTACACCTTC
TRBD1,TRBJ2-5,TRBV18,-,CASSPGQARGTQYF,TGTGCCAGCTCACCCGGACAGGCACGGGGGACCCAGTACTTC
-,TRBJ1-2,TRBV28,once,CASEVSLGIVRDGPYGYTF,TGTGCCAGCGAGGTATCCCTGGGTATTGTCCGAGACGGCCCCTATGGCTACACCTTC
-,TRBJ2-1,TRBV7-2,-,CASTPGSGLRDWRIEQFF,TGTGCCAGCACTCCCGGTTCCGGTCTTCGGGACTGGAGGATTGAGCAGTTCTTC
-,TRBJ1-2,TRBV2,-,CASSMDSNYGYTF,TGTGCCAGCAGTATGGACAGTAACTATGGCTACACCTTC
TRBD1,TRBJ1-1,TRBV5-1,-,CASSKGTGGGFAEAFF,TGCGCCAGCAGCAAGGGGACAGGGGGTGGTTTCGCTGAAGCTTTCTTT
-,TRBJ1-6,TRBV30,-,CAWSAHRYFNNSPLHF,TGTGCCTGGAGTGCGCACAGGTACTTCAATAATTCACCCCTCCACTTT
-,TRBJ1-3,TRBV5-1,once,CASSLGSRYSGNTIYF,TGCGCCAGCAGCTTGGGGTCTAGGTACTCTGGAAACACCATATATTTT
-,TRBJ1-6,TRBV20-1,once,CSASPTGLGNSPLHF,TGCAGTGCTAGTCCCACAGGGTTGGGGAATTCACCCCTCCACTTT
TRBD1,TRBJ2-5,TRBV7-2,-,CASSPLQGARETQYF,TGTGCCAGCAGCCCTTTACAGGGGGCAAGGGAGACCCAGTACTTC
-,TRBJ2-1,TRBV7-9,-,CASSPGFAEQFF,TGTGCCAGCAGCCCAGGGTTTGCTGAGCAGTTCTTC
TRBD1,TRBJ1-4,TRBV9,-,CASSAGGDSIEKLFF,TGTGCCAGCAGCGCGGGGGGGGACAGCATAGAAAAACTGTTTTTT